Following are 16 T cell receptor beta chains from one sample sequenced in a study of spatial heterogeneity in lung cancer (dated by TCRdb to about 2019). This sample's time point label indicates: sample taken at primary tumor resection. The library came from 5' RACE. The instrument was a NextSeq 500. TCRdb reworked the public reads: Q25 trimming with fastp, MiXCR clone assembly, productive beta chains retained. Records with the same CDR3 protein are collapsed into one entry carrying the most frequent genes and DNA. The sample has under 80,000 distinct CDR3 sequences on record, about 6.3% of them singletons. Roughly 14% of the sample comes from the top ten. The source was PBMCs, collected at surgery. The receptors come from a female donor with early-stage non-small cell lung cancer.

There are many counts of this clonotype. As DNA, the CDR3 is TGTGCCAGCAGCCAAGATCTGGTATCTGAGCAGTTCTTC. Amino acid sequence: CASSQDLVSEQFF. V usage is TRBV14 and J usage is TRBJ2-1; D gene unclear. The CDR3 has 13 amino acids. Germline V gives CDR1 SGHDN, CDR2 FVKESK. The V end was cut by 0 bases, the J end by 9 bases, with 9 bases between.

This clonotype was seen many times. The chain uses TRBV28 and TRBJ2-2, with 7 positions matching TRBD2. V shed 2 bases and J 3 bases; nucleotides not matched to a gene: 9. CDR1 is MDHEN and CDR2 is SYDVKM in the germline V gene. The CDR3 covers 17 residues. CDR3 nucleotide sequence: TGTGCCAGCAGTTTACCCCGTGGGCGGGAGTACACCGGGGAGCTGTTTTTT. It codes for CASSLPRGREYTGELFF.

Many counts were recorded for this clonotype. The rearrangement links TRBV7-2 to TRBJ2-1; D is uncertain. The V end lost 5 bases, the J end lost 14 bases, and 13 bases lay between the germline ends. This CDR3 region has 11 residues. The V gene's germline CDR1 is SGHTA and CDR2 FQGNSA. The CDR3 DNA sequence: TGTGCCAGCAGCAAGGACCCGCCGGAGTTCTTC. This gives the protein CASSKDPPEFF.

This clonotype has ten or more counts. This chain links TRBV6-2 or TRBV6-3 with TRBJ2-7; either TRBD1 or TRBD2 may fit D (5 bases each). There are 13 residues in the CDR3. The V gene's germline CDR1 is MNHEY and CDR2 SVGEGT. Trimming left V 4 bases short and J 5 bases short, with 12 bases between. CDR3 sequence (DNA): TGTGCCAGCAGTTGGGGGTTGAGGAACGAGCAGTACGTC. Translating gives CASSWGLRNEQYV.

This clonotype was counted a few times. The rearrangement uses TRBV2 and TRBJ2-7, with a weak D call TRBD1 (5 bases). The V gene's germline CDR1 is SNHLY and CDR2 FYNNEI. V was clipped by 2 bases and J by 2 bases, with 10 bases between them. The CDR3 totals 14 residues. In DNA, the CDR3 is TGTGCCAGCAGTGAACGCGGACAAGCCTACGAGCAGTACTTC. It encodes CASSERGQAYEQYF.

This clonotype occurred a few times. The CDR3 spells CASSFLTGKFDEQYF. The CDR3, as DNA: TGCGCCAGCAGCTTCCTAACAGGAAAGTTCGACGAGCAGTACTTC. The chain is built from TRBV5-1 and TRBJ2-7; D possibly corresponds to TRBD1 (5 bases). V lost 2 bases and J 5 bases, leaving 17 bases between the germline ends. Per germline, CDR1 SGHRS and CDR2 YFSETQ. This CDR3 has 15 residues.

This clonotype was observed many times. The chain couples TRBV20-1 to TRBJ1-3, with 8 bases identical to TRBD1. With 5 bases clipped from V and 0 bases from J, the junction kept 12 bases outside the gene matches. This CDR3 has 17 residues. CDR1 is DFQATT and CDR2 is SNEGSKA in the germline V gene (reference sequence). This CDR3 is CSASRTGKGYSGNTIYF. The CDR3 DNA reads TGCAGTGCTTCCCGGACAGGGAAGGGGTACTCTGGAAACACCATATATTTT.

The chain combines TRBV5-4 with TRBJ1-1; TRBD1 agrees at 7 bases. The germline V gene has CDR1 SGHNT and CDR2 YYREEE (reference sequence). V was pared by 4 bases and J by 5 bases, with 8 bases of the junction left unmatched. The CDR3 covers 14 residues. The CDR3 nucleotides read TGTGCCAGCAGCACCCGGACAGGCGGAACTGAAGCTTTCTTT. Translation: CASSTRTGGTEAFF.

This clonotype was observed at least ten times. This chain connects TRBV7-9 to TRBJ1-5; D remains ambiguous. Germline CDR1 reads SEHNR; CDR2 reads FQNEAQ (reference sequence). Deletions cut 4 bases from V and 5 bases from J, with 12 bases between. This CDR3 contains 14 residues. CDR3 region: CASSSRTVDQPQHF. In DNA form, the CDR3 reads TGTGCCAGCAGCTCCCGGACTGTGGATCAGCCCCAGCATTTT.

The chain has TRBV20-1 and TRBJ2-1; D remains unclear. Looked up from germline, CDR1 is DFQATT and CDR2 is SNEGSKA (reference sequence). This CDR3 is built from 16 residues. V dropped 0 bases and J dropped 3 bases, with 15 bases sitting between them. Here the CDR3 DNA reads TGCAGTGCTAGAGAGGGTCTTGCCTCCAGCTACAATGAGCAGTTCTTC. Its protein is CSAREGLASSYNEQFF.

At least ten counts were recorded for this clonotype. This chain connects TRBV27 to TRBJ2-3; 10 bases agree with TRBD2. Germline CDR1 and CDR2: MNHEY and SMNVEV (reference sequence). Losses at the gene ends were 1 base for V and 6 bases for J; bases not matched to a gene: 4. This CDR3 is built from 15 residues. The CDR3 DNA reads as TGTGCCAGCAGTTTATGGGGGACTAGCGACGATACGCAGTATTTT. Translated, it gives CASSLWGTSDDTQYF.

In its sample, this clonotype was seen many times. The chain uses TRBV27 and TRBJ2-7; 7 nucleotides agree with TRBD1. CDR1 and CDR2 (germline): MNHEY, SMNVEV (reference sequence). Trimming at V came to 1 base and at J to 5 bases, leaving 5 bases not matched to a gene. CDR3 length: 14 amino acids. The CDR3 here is CASSLYEGADEQYV. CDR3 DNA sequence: TGTGCCAGCAGTTTATATGAGGGGGCAGACGAGCAGTACGTC.

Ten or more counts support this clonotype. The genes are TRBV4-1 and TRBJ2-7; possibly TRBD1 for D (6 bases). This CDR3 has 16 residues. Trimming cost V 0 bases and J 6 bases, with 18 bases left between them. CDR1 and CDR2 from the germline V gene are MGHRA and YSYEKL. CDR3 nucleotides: TGCGCCAGCAGCCAAGATCGGGCAGGGGATGATGGCGAGCAGTACGTC. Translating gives CASSQDRAGDDGEQYV.

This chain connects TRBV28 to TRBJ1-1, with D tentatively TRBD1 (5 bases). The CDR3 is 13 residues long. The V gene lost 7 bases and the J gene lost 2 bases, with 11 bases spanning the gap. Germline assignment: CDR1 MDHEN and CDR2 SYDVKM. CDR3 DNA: TGTGCCAGCATGAAACAGGATAACACTGAAGCTTTCTTT. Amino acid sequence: CASMKQDNTEAFF.

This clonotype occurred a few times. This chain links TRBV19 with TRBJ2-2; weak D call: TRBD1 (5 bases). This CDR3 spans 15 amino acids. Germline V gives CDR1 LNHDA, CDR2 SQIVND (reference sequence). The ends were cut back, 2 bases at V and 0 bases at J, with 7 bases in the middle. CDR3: CASSILTANTGELFF. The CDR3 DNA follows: TGTGCCAGTAGTATACTGACAGCGAACACCGGGGAGCTGTTTTTT.

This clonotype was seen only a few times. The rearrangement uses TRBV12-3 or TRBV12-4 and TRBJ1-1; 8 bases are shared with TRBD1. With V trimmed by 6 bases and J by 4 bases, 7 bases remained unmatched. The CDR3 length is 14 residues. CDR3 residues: CASSPWTGSTEAFF. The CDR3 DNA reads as TGTGCCAGCAGCCCCTGGACAGGGAGCACTGAAGCTTTCTTT.